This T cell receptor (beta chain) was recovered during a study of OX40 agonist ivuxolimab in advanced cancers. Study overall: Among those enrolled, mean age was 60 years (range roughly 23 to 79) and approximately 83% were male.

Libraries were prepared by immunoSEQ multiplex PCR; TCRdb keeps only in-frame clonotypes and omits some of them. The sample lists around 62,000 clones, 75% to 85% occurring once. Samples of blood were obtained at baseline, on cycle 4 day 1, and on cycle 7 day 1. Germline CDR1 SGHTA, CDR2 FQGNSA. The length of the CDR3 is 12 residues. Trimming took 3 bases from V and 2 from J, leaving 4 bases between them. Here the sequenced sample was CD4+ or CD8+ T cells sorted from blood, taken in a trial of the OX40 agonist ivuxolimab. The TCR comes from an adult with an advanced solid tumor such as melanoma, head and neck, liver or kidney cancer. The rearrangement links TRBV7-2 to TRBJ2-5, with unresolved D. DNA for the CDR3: TGTGCCAGCAGCTTCGGACAAGAGACCCAGTACTTC. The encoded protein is CASSFGQETQYF.